The 18 T cell receptor beta chains reported below all come from one sample, sequenced in a study of T cells in localized non-small cell lung cancer. Clones were sequenced by immunoSEQ multiplex PCR, and TCRdb holds only the in-frame ones, with some missing. There are about 57,000 clones in the sample; 90% to 95% occur only once, and just under 20% lies in the top ten. Source: peripheral blood, taken before any cancer treatment. The receptors here all came from a man between 40 and 75 years old with stage I lung adenocarcinoma.

The rearrangement links TRBV4-2 to TRBJ1-3, with D uncertain. Trimming stripped 0 bases from V and 0 bases from J, with 12 bases between. This CDR3 is 17 amino acids long. Per germline, CDR1 LGHNA and CDR2 YNFKEQ. For the CDR3, the DNA is TGTGCCAGCAGCCAAGATATAGACCGGGGCTCTGGAAACACCATATATTTT. This sequence encodes CASSQDIDRGSGNTIYF.

V gene TRBV5-1 combines with J gene TRBJ2-3, with 9 bases aligning to TRBD1. CDR1 SGHRS and CDR2 YFSETQ come from the germline V gene. Germline trimming cut 4 bases from V and 6 bases from J; bases unmatched to any gene: 3. The CDR3 runs 13 residues. The CDR3 sequence: CASSTGGSDTQYF. The CDR3, as DNA: TGCGCCAGCAGCACAGGGGGCTCGGATACGCAGTATTTT.

This chain links TRBV29-1 with TRBJ1-1; tentative D call: TRBD1 (5 bases). V was trimmed by 6 bases and J by 2 bases, leaving 13 bases between them. Germline V CDR1 and CDR2: SQVTM, ANQGSEA. The CDR3 totals 13 residues. This CDR3 reads CSVGGVPNTEAFF. CDR3 sequence (DNA): TGCAGCGTGGGGGGGGTCCCAAACACTGAAGCTTTCTTT.

The gene calls are TRBV30 and TRBJ2-1; 9 nucleotides line up with TRBD2. The CDR3 sequence is 16 residues long. Looked up from germline, CDR1 is GTSNPN and CDR2 is SVGIG (reference sequence). Trimming removed 2 bases from V and 0 bases from J; junction bases left unmatched: 5. Here the CDR3 DNA reads TGTGCCTGGAGTCGGGGCGGGGGGGACTCCTACAATGAGCAGTTCTTC. Encoded protein: CAWSRGGGDSYNEQFF. The entire variable domain, with the rest obtained from reference TRBV30 and TRBJ2-1, is as follows: SQTIHQWPATLVQPVGSPLSLECTVEGTSNPNLYWYRQAAGRGLQLLFYSVGIGQISSEVPQNLSASRPQDRQFILSSKKLLLSDSGFYLCAWSRGGGDSYNEQFFGPGTRLTVL.

This chain joins TRBV30 and TRBJ2-7, with 7 bases aligning to TRBD2. CDR1 and CDR2 from the germline V gene are GTSNPN and SVGIG (reference sequence). Germline trimming cut 4 bases from V and 3 bases from J; bases unmatched to any gene: 12. The length of the CDR3 is 15 residues. This CDR3 reads CAWTSGRGGDYEQYF. CDR3 in DNA: TGTGCCTGGACCAGCGGTAGGGGAGGGGACTACGAGCAGTACTTC.

The chain uses TRBV5-8 and TRBJ1-2; D gene uncertain. CDR3 length: 12 amino acids. Trimming stripped 1 base from V and 3 bases from J, with 4 bases between. Looked up from germline, CDR1 is SGHTS and CDR2 is YDEGEE. The CDR3 reads CASSLYDYGYTF. The CDR3 DNA reads TGTGCCAGCAGCTTGTACGACTATGGCTACACCTTC.

V is TRBV19 and J is TRBJ2-7, with 7 bases fitting TRBD2. The CDR3 spans 15 residues. Germline-derived CDR1 and CDR2 are LNHDA and SQIVND (reference sequence). The trim removed 5 bases at V and 1 base at J, leaving 8 bases unmatched. This CDR3 reads CASSSSGSGSYEQYF. The CDR3 coding sequence is TGTGCCAGTAGTTCTAGCGGTTCAGGGTCCTACGAGCAGTACTTC.

This sequence joins TRBV2 and TRBJ2-3; TRBD1 or TRBD2 may be the D gene (5 bases each). The CDR3 consists of 15 residues. V was shortened by 6 bases and J by 0 bases, with 13 bases between the two germline ends. From germline, CDR1 is SNHLY and CDR2 FYNNEI. The CDR3 sequence: CASSAGTHSTDTQYF. As DNA, the CDR3 is TGTGCCAGCAGCGCCGGGACGCACAGCACAGATACGCAGTATTTT.

The chain uses TRBV5-1 and TRBJ1-1; D uncertain. The CDR3 runs to 15 residues. V lost 6 bases, J lost 2 bases, and 17 bases lay in between. The V gene's germline CDR1 is SGHRS and CDR2 YFSETQ. The CDR3 sequence is CASKSGNSLNTEAFF. In DNA, the CDR3 is TGCGCCAGCAAATCCGGGAATTCTCTAAACACTGAAGCTTTCTTT.

V and J are TRBV21-1 and TRBJ2-7. TRBV21-1 has pseudogene status. CDR3 size: 15 residues. CDR3 region: CASSIWQGGNYEQYF. In DNA form, the CDR3 reads TGTGCCAGCAGCATATGGCAGGGGGGGAACTACGAGCAGTACTTC.

V and J are TRBV10-3 and TRBJ1-1; D not resolved. The CDR3 contains 13 residues. Germline CDR1 and CDR2: ENHRY and SYGVKD. Trimming shortened V by 2 bases and J by 4 bases, and 8 bases separated the two germline ends. The CDR3 protein is CAISEGIGTEAFF. The CDR3 coding sequence is TGTGCCATCAGTGAGGGCATAGGCACTGAAGCTTTCTTT.

The chain is built from TRBV6-5 and TRBJ2-1; 8 nucleotides line up with TRBD2. CDR1 and CDR2 from the germline V gene are MNHEY and SVGAGI. The ends lost 6 bases at V and 2 bases at J; junction bases unmatched: 3. The CDR3 sequence is 14 residues long. The DNA for the CDR3 is TGTGCCAGCAGCCGCGGGGGGACCTACAATGAGCAGTTCTTC. The encoded protein is CASSRGGTYNEQFF.

The chain is built from TRBV2 and TRBJ2-1; 7 bases align to TRBD2. The junction had 9 bases not matched to a gene; V was cut back by 6 bases and J by 4 bases. The CDR3 covers 15 residues. From germline, CDR1 is SNHLY and CDR2 FYNNEI. The CDR3 loop reads CASSNGLVQYNEQFF. The CDR3 DNA is TGTGCCAGCAGCAACGGACTAGTACAGTACAATGAGCAGTTCTTC.

The chain links TRBV30 to TRBJ1-3; no definite D call. This CDR3 is 12 amino acids long. Germline V gene lookup returns CDR1 GTSNPN and CDR2 SVGIG (reference sequence). The chain's CDR3 is CGSAGSGNTIYF. The CDR3 DNA reads TGTGGCTCGGCGGGGTCTGGAAACACCATATATTTT.

The chain is built from TRBV27 and TRBJ2-5; D ambiguous. Trimming removed 2 bases from V and 4 bases from J, with 8 bases in between. Germline-derived CDR1 and CDR2 are MNHEY and SMNVEV (reference sequence). The CDR3 is made up of 13 amino acids. The CDR3 nucleotides read TGTGCCAGCAGTTTACTTTATACAGAGACCCAGTACTTC. Amino acids: CASSLLYTETQYF.

In its sample, this clone was seen once. V usage is TRBV11-2 and J usage is TRBJ2-7; D is perhaps TRBD2 (5 bases). Germline loops: CDR1 SGHAT, CDR2 FQNNGV. The CDR3 loop spans 13 amino acids. Trimming removed 1 base from V and 1 base from J, with 5 bases in between. CDR3 DNA: TGTGCCAGCAGCTTAGGCGGGTCCTACGAGCAGTACTTC. Its translation is CASSLGGSYEQYF.

V is TRBV6-5 and J is TRBJ1-2; D not certain. The germline CDR1 and CDR2 sequences are MNHEY and SVGAGI. The CDR3 has 15 amino acids. V shed 2 bases and J shed 4 bases, with 14 bases lying between them. Here the CDR3 DNA reads TGTGCCAGCAGTTACCCCGACGGAGGAGGCTATGGCTACACCTTC. This sequence encodes CASSYPDGGGYGYTF.

V is TRBV5-6 and J is TRBJ1-1; 8 nucleotides align to TRBD1. V trimming: 4 bases; J trimming: 8 bases; junction bases outside the gene matches: 10. The CDR3 has 14 residues. CDR1 is SGHDT, CDR2 YYEEEE, per germline. CDR3 bases: TGTGCCAGCAGCGACGGACAGGGAGTGACCGAAGCTTTCTTT. Protein: CASSDGQGVTEAFF.